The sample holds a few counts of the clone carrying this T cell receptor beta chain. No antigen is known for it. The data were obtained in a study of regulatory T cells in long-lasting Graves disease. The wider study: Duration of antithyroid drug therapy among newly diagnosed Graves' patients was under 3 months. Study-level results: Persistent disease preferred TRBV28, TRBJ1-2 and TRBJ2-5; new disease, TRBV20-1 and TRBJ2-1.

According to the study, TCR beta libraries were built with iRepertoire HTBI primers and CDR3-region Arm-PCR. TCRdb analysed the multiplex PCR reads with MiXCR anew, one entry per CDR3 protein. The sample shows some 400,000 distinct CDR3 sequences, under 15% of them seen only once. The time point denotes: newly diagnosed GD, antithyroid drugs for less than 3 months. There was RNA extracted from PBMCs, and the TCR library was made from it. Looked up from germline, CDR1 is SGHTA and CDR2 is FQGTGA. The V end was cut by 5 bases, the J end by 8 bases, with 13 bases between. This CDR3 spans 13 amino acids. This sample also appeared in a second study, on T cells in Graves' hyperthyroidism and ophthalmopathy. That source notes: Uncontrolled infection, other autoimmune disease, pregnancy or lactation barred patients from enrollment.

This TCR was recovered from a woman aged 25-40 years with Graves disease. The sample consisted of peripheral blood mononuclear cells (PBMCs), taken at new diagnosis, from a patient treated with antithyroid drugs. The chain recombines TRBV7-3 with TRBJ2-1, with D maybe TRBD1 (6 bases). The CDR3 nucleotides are TGTGCCAGCAGCCGGTGGGGGCGGGATGAGCAGTTCTTC. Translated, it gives CASSRWGRDEQFF.